The next 30 T cell receptor beta chains were all read from a single sample in a study of cytomegalovirus exposure and HLA in healthy donors. This table comes from immunoSEQ multiplex PCR, and its TCRdb copy is limited to in-frame clones, with some not included. The sample includes fewer than 200,000 clones, around 86% seen only once; the top ten take approximately 2.5%. Source material: PBMCs. These receptors were taken from a man between 18 and 35 years old in good health and CMV-seropositive.

This clone was observed a few times. This rearrangement joins TRBV18 to TRBJ2-7; maybe TRBD1 (6 bases). This CDR3 contains 14 residues. V was pared by 3 bases and J by 3 bases, with 12 bases between. Per the germline V gene, CDR1 is KGHSH and CDR2 is LQKENI. CDR3 sequence reads: CASSPHRADYEQYF. CDR3 bases: TGTGCCAGCTCACCCCACAGGGCGGACTACGAGCAGTACTTC.

The chain links TRBV15 to TRBJ1-1; perhaps TRBD1 as D (6 bases). The CDR3 totals 15 residues. Germline V gives CDR1 LNHNV, CDR2 YYDKDF (reference sequence). The germline V and J ends were trimmed by 5 bases and 0 bases, with 13 bases remaining between them. CDR3 nucleotides: TGTGCCACCAGCGCCGGACAGACCATGAACACTGAAGCTTTCTTT. This sequence encodes CATSAGQTMNTEAFF. The variable domain in full, completed from reference TRBV15 and TRBJ1-1, reads DAMVIQNPRYQVTQFGKPVTLSCSQTLNHNVMYWYQQKSSQAPKLLFHYYDKDFNNEADTPDNFQSRRPNTSFCFLDIRSPGLGDTAMYLCATSAGQTMNTEAFFGQGTRLTVV.

This chain joins TRBV5-1 and TRBJ2-1; 9 bases fit TRBD2. The CDR3 spans 15 residues. Germline V gene lookup returns CDR1 SGHRS and CDR2 YFSETQ. Unmatched junction bases numbered 12, after V lost 4 bases and J lost 10 bases. CDR3 amino acids: CASSDGLAGPYEQFF. The CDR3 coding sequence is TGCGCCAGCAGCGACGGTCTAGCGGGACCGTACGAGCAGTTCTTC.

This rearrangement joins TRBV19 to TRBJ2-1; 8 bases line up with TRBD1. There are 16 residues in the CDR3. The V gene's germline CDR1 is LNHDA and CDR2 SQIVND (reference sequence). V trimming: 2 bases; J trimming: 7 bases; junction bases outside the gene matches: 10. The CDR3: CASSIRGQALRNEQFF. CDR3 DNA sequence: TGTGCCAGTAGTATAAGGGGACAGGCCCTTAGGAATGAGCAGTTCTTC.

The CDR3 protein is CASSLAGGNGYTF. CDR3 in DNA: TGTGCCAGCAGCTTAGCAGGGGGCAATGGCTACACCTTC. The V and J genes are TRBV13 and TRBJ1-2; 8 nucleotides agree with TRBD1. Germline loops: CDR1 PRHDT, CDR2 FYEKMQ (reference sequence). The J segment lost 6 bases and the V segment lost 1 base, leaving 1 base of the junction unmatched. The CDR3 is 13 residues long.

The chain links TRBV28 to TRBJ1-5; D ambiguous. V lost 2 bases and J lost 0, with 11 bases in between. The CDR3 length is 16 residues. Germline V gene sequence: CDR1 MDHEN, CDR2 SYDVKM. DNA for the CDR3: TGTGCCAGCAGTTTAGTCAAGGACTATAGCAATCAGCCCCAGCATTTT. It translates to CASSLVKDYSNQPQHF.

This rearrangement joins TRBV5-1 to TRBJ2-3; the match to TRBD2 covers 9 bases. Germline V gene lookup returns CDR1 SGHRS and CDR2 YFSETQ. V lost 4 bases, J lost 0 bases, and 12 bases stayed unmatched. This CDR3 region has 18 residues. CDR3 residues: CASSLGTSYRTSTDTQYF. The CDR3 DNA sequence: TGCGCCAGCAGCCTGGGGACTAGCTATCGTACTAGCACAGATACGCAGTATTTT.

Turning to this clone: Compared with germline, one end of the junction differs, possibly owing to a read error. V is TRBV29-1 and J is TRBJ1-3; 7 nucleotides align to TRBD1. Germline values: CDR1 SQVTM, CDR2 ANQGSEA. The CDR3 is 14 residues long. The CDR3 DNA reads as TGCAGCGTCGAAGGGACAGACATTGGAAACACCATATATTTT. This sequence encodes CSVEGTDIGNTIYF.

This rearrangement joins TRBV19 to TRBJ2-7, with 7 bases identical to TRBD2. V was clipped by 5 bases and J by 3 bases; unmatched bases: 10. Germline-derived CDR1 and CDR2 are LNHDA and SQIVND (reference sequence). This CDR3 has 15 residues. The DNA for the CDR3 is TGTGCCAGTAGTGCCACACTAGCGACGGACTACGAGCAGTACTTC. Protein: CASSATLATDYEQYF.

This rearrangement joins TRBV5-6 to TRBJ2-6; 7 nucleotides match TRBD1. CDR1 and CDR2 from the germline V gene are SGHDT and YYEEEE. V shed 3 bases, J shed 0 bases, and the junction held 9 bases outside the gene matches. The CDR3 extends over 18 amino acids. This CDR3 reads CASSYRDSDISGANVLTF. The CDR3 DNA reads as TGTGCCAGCAGCTACCGGGACAGTGATATCTCTGGGGCCAACGTCCTGACTTTC.

This clone was counted a single time. The chain carries TRBV2 and TRBJ2-1, with a weak D call TRBD2 (6 bases). Germline V CDR1 and CDR2: SNHLY, FYNNEI. The CDR3 is 12 amino acids. V gave up 4 bases and J gave up 8 bases, with 9 bases separating them. The CDR3 nucleotides read TGTGCCAGCAGTGGTGGAGGGGATGAGCAGTTCTTC. Amino acid sequence: CASSGGGDEQFF.

This chain links TRBV28 with TRBJ2-7; TRBD2 agrees at 10 bases. Germline CDR1 and CDR2: MDHEN and SYDVKM. This CDR3 region has 14 residues. V shed 6 bases, J shed 1 base, and the junction held 3 bases outside the gene matches. The CDR3 sequence: CASSGLAASYEQYF. The CDR3 nucleotides are TGTGCCAGCAGCGGACTAGCGGCTTCCTACGAGCAGTACTTC.

This sequence joins TRBV27 and TRBJ2-7; 10 bases are a match to TRBD1. CDR1 and CDR2 (germline): MNHEY, SMNVEV (reference sequence). Trimming cost V 2 bases and J 2 bases; bases outside gene matches: 6. This CDR3 comprises 16 residues. This CDR3 is CASSLTGTGVAYEQYF. In nucleotides, the CDR3 is TGTGCCAGCAGTTTAACCGGGACAGGGGTCGCCTACGAGCAGTACTTC.

V is TRBV9 and J is TRBJ2-7; D may be TRBD2 (6 bases). Trimming took 3 bases from V and 7 from J, leaving 14 bases between them. The CDR3 totals 13 residues. CDR1 is SGDLS and CDR2 is YYNGEE in the germline V gene. The CDR3 DNA follows: TGTGCCAGCAGCGGACTTAGCGGCTTGGAGCAGTACTTC. Translating it yields CASSGLSGLEQYF.

V and J are TRBV27 and TRBJ1-4, with 7 bases fitting TRBD1. Germline-derived CDR1 and CDR2 are MNHEY and SMNVEV (reference sequence). The V segment lost 6 bases and the J segment 6 bases; nucleotides outside the gene matches: 7. The CDR3 totals 14 residues. The CDR3 DNA is TGTGCCAGCAGCCTACAGGGGTCTCATGAAAAACTGTTTTTT. This codes for CASSLQGSHEKLFF. Full variable domain (rest looked up from reference TRBV27 and TRBJ1-4): EAQVTQNPRYLITVTGKKLTVTCSQNMNHEYMSWYRQDPGLGLRQIYYSMNVEVTDKGDVPEGYKVSRKEKRNFPLILESPSPNQTSLYFCASSLQGSHEKLFFGSGTQLSVL.

J is TRBJ2-5 and V is TRBV4-3; 10 nucleotides line up with TRBD2. The V gene end was trimmed by 3 bases and the J gene end by 1 base; junction bases not matched to a gene: 5. Germline V gene data show CDR1 as LGHNA and CDR2 as YSLEER. The CDR3 is 16 amino acids. The DNA of the CDR3 is TGCGCCAGCAGCCAGGGTAGCGGGGGGCGCCAAGAGACCCAGTACTTC. The encoded protein is CASSQGSGGRQETQYF.

The V call is TRBV29-1, the J call TRBJ1-1; D unclear. The CDR3 length is 13 residues. In germline, CDR1 is SQVTM, CDR2 ANQGSEA. CDR3 loop: CRGRVFQEGEAFF. As DNA, the CDR3 is TGCAGGGGCCGGGTCTTCCAGGAGGGTGAAGCTTTCTTT.

The chain links TRBV18 to TRBJ1-5, with a tentative D call TRBD1 (5 bases). Germline V gene sequence: CDR1 KGHSH, CDR2 LQKENI. The CDR3 totals 15 residues. V was pared by 2 bases and J by 5 bases, with 13 bases between. CDR3 protein: CASSPKQGFDQPQHF. CDR3 in DNA: TGTGCCAGCTCACCAAAGCAGGGTTTCGATCAGCCCCAGCATTTT.

The chain combines TRBV28 with TRBJ1-2; TRBD1 aligns across 7 bases. V lost 3 bases and J lost 4; bases outside the gene matches: 2. Looked up from germline, CDR1 is MDHEN and CDR2 is SYDVKM. There are 13 residues in the CDR3. DNA for the CDR3: TGTGCCAGCAGTTTCGACAGGGCCTATGGCTACACCTTC. Translated, it gives CASSFDRAYGYTF.

The genes are TRBV5-1 and TRBJ2-5; the match to TRBD1 covers 8 bases. Germline lookup yields CDR1 SGHRS and CDR2 YFSETQ. V trimming: 0 bases; J trimming: 1 base; junction bases outside the gene matches: 5. CDR3 size: 16 residues. Here the CDR3 DNA reads TGCGCCAGCAGCTTGGGGGCAGGGGGCCTCCAAGAGACCCAGTACTTC. Its translation is CASSLGAGGLQETQYF.

Only a few counts were recorded for this clone. The V call is TRBV23-1, the J call TRBJ1-2; TRBD1 aligns across 11 bases. TRBV23-1 is reported as an ORF; its role is uncertain. The CDR3 spans 14 residues. After removal of 2 bases from V and 8 bases from J, the junction contained 4 bases not matched to a gene. The CDR3 is CASSQTGTGGGYTF. The DNA of the CDR3 is TGCGCCAGCAGTCAAACGGGGACAGGGGGAGGCTACACCTTC.

The genes are TRBV27 and TRBJ2-3, with TRBD2 identical over 10 bases. V lost 7 bases to trimming and J lost 3 bases; unmatched junction nucleotides: 7. Germline values: CDR1 MNHEY, CDR2 SMNVEV (reference sequence). The CDR3 extends over 15 amino acids. The CDR3 spells CASNKAGGQTDTQYF. The CDR3 coding sequence is TGTGCCAGCAACAAAGCGGGAGGGCAAACAGATACGCAGTATTTT.

The chain couples TRBV7-2 to TRBJ2-7; 9 nucleotides align to TRBD2. The V gene's germline CDR1 is SGHTA and CDR2 FQGNSA. Trimming cost V 5 bases and J 4 bases; bases outside gene matches: 9. CDR3 length equals 15 residues. DNA of the CDR3: TGTGCCAGCAGCCAATCTAGCGGGGCTCCTTACGAGCAGTACTTC. Translating it yields CASSQSSGAPYEQYF.

Written as DNA, the CDR3 is TGTGCCAGTAGTATAGGACTCAGAGCAGTTGAGCAGTTCTTC. It yields the protein CASSIGLRAVEQFF. The chain is built from TRBV19 and TRBJ2-1, with D unresolved. The germline gives CDR1 LNHDA, CDR2 SQIVND (reference sequence). Trimming shortened V by 1 base and J by 9 bases, and 13 bases separated the two germline ends. This CDR3 is built from 14 residues.

This clone has only one observation. This chain connects TRBV19 to TRBJ2-5; tentatively, D is TRBD1 (6 bases). The CDR3 is made up of 14 amino acids. Germline-derived CDR1 and CDR2 are LNHDA and SQIVND (reference sequence). With 7 bases removed from V and 5 bases from J, the gap between germline ends came to 17 bases. The CDR3 DNA is TGTGCCAGTAAGGTTCAGGGGATCGGGGAGACCCAGTACTTC. Translating gives CASKVQGIGETQYF.

This chain uses TRBV13 with TRBJ1-2, with a tentative D call TRBD1 (6 bases). CDR1 and CDR2 (germline): PRHDT, FYEKMQ (reference sequence). This CDR3 is 14 amino acids long. V was clipped by 4 bases and J by 6 bases, with 15 bases between them. Here the CDR3 DNA reads TGTGCCAGCAGCTCGCCTACGGACAGCCATGGCTACACCTTC. Protein product: CASSSPTDSHGYTF. The entire variable domain, with the rest obtained from reference TRBV13 and TRBJ1-2, is as follows: AAGVIQSPRHLIKEKRETATLKCYPIPRHDTVYWYQQGPGQDPQFLISFYEKMQSDKGSIPDRFSAQQFSDYHSELNMSSLELGDSALYFCASSSPTDSHGYTFGSGTRLTVV.

The V and J genes are TRBV6-5 and TRBJ2-4, with a tentative D call TRBD2 (6 bases). Between the trimmed V and J ends, which lost 8 bases and 0 bases, there was a span of 17 bases. This CDR3 contains 16 residues. The germline CDR1 and CDR2 sequences are MNHEY and SVGAGI. DNA of the CDR3: TGTGCCAGCCGTTCTGCGGGGCTAATAGCCAAAAACATTCAGTACTTC. It encodes CASRSAGLIAKNIQYF.

The chain combines TRBV10-3 with TRBJ2-3; 7 bases are a match to TRBD2. After removal of 6 bases from V and 2 bases from J, the junction contained 5 bases not matched to a gene. The CDR3 length is 14 residues. CDR1 is ENHRY and CDR2 is SYGVKD in the germline V gene. CDR3 in DNA: TGTGCCATCAGGCACGGGGGGATCACAGATACGCAGTATTTT. Protein: CAIRHGGITDTQYF.

The genes are TRBV4-3 and TRBJ2-1; possible D gene TRBD2, 7 bases. Trimming removed 0 bases at V and 9 bases at J, with 18 bases between. The CDR3 totals 16 residues. Germline values: CDR1 LGHNA, CDR2 YSLEER. The CDR3 DNA is TGCGCCAGCAGCCAAGATTGGGGGGGGGCCGAAATTGAGCAGTTCTTC. It codes for CASSQDWGGAEIEQFF.

To note about this clone: The same CDR3 is also encoded by other DNA sequences in this sample. The V and J genes are TRBV10-3 and TRBJ2-7, with 8 bases lining up with TRBD1. With 6 bases clipped from V and 4 bases from J, the junction kept 8 bases outside the gene matches. Germline CDR1 reads ENHRY; CDR2 reads SYGVKD. This CDR3 has 14 residues. The CDR3 region is CAISSGTGGYEQYF. CDR3 DNA: TGTGCCATCAGCTCCGGGACAGGCGGATACGAGCAGTACTTC.